The clone carrying this TCR beta chain appeared a few times. This sample is part of a study of blood T cell repertoires in COVID-19. Study summary: Spain, Italy and the United States supplied samples that represented acute and convalescent COVID-19. Sources were T cells, B-cell-depleted T cells, or PBMCs; the material itself was cDNA or gDNA.

Some clones are missing from TCRdb's copy, which holds only in-frame ones; the method was immunoSEQ multiplex PCR. The data contain a few hundred thousand clones, roughly 87% of them singletons. Cohorts were based on clinical histories the participants reported. This CDR3 spans 11 amino acids. V lost 5 bases to trimming and J lost 3 bases, with 5 bases between them. Sequenced material: PBMCs or T cells enriched from blood (not recorded which). This chain uses TRBV12-3 or TRBV12-4 with TRBJ2-7; no clear D gene. The clonotype originates from a woman under 30 who had recovered from COVID-19. The CDR3 reads CASSGLYEQYF. In DNA, the CDR3 is TGTGCCAGCAGTGGCCTCTACGAGCAGTACTTC.